This T cell receptor (beta chain) came from a study of blood T cell repertoires in COVID-19. J was trimmed by 2 bases and V by 3 bases; bases with no gene match: 8. The length of the CDR3 is 15 residues. The germline V gene has CDR1 DFQATT and CDR2 SNEGSKA (reference sequence). Some clones are missing from TCRdb's copy, which holds only in-frame ones; the method was immunoSEQ multiplex PCR. The sample lists approximately 250,000 clones, around 88% occurring once. The chain is built from TRBV20-1 and TRBJ2-3, with 7 positions matching TRBD1. The receptor was isolated from a woman in her twenties or thirties who had recovered from COVID-19. Sequenced input: PBMCs or T cells enriched from blood (not recorded which). CDR3 DNA: TGCAGTGCTAGTCGACAGGGCATCCTCACAGATACGCAGTATTTT. Its translation: CSASRQGILTDTQYF.